This TCR beta chain was retrieved from a study of T cell repertoires in cytomegalovirus infection. Study results and caveats: Based on cumulative public TCR beta family frequency, carriers of CMV plus the relevant HLA were identified. HLA-C-restricted TCR beta clonotypes specific for CMV led the ex vivo response.

This clonotype was recorded many times. No antigen is known for it. Trimming cost V 2 bases and J 4 bases; bases outside gene matches: 7. This CDR3 is 16 amino acids long. Germline loops: CDR1 LGHNA, CDR2 YNFKEQ. TCRdb re-called the reads with MiXCR, one entry per CDR3 protein. This table holds about 310,000 distinct CDR3 sequences, 15% to 20% found once. Sequenced input: PBMCs. The sequence derives from a human donor in good health (CMV status not recorded). Some clones in this sample may be carry-over from other donors' samples. The rearrangement joins TRBV4-2 to TRBJ1-4; 7 bases fit TRBD1. This chain's CDR3 is CASSQPGTASNEKLFF. CDR3 coding DNA: TGTGCCAGCAGCCAACCTGGGACAGCAAGTAATGAAAAACTGTTTTTT.